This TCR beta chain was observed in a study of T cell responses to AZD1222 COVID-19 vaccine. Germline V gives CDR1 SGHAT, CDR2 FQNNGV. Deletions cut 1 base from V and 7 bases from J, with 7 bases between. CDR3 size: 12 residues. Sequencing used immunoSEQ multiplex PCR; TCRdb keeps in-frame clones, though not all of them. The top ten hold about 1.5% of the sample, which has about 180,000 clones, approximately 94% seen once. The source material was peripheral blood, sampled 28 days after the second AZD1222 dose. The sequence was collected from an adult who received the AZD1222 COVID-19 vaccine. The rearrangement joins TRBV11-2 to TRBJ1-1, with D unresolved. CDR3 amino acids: CASSLVTGEAFF. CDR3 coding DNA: TGTGCCAGCAGCTTAGTGACGGGTGAAGCTTTCTTT.